The clone carrying this T cell receptor beta chain appeared many times. Its antigen is unknown. This entry belongs to a study of CD8+CD57+ T cells in acquired aplastic anemia. Study at large: Mean DNA quantity obtained from sorted CD4+ and CD8+ cells was around 3.2 ug.

The use of genomic DNA as template underpinned the TCR beta VDJ and CDR3 profiling. MiXCR, run by TCRdb on the reads, gives a single entry per CDR3 protein. The sample has fewer than 250,000 distinct CDR3 sequences; roughly half are singletons. Study-level results: A significant difference in CD8+ Simpson's diversity between patients and controls was not found.

The germline V gene has CDR1 MGHRA and CDR2 YSYEKL. The CDR3 length is 16 residues. The V and J ends lost 4 bases and 4 bases, in that order; junction bases with no gene match: 11. Sequencing was performed on sorted CD4+, CD8+, or CD8+CD57+ T cells (not recorded which) from PBMCs. The J gene is TRBJ1-1, the V gene TRBV4-1; 8 bases fit TRBD1. The clonotype was recovered from a human donor in good health, serving as a control. CDR3 region: CASSPALQGGSTEAFF. CDR3 nucleotides: TGCGCCAGCAGCCCGGCCTTACAGGGGGGGAGCACTGAAGCTTTCTTT.